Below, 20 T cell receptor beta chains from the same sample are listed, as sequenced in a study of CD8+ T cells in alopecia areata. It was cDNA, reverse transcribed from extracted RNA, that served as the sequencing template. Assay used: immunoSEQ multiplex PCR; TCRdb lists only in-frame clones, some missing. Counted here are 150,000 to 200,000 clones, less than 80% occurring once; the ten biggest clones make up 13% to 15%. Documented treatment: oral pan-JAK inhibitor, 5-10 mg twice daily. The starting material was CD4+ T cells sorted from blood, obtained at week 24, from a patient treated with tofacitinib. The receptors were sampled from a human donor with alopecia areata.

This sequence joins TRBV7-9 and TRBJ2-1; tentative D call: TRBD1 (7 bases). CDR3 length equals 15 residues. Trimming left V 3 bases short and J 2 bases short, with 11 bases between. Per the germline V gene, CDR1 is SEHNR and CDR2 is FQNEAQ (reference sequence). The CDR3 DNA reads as TGTGCCAGCAGCTTTTGGAGGGGGCCCTACAATGAGCAGTTCTTC. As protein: CASSFWRGPYNEQFF.

CDR3 region: CSVATSGVYEQYF. The DNA of the CDR3 is TGCAGCGTTGCGACTAGCGGGGTTTACGAGCAGTACTTC. The rearrangement joins TRBV29-1 to TRBJ2-7, with 11 bases aligning to TRBD2. Germline-derived CDR1 and CDR2 are SQVTM and ANQGSEA. The CDR3 extends over 13 amino acids. Germline trimming cut 4 bases from V and 4 bases from J; bases unmatched to any gene: 3.

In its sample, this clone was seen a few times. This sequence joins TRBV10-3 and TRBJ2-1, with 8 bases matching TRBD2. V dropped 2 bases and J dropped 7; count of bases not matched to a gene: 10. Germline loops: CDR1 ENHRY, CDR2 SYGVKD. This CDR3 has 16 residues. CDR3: CAISEGTSGGWNEQFF. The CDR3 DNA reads TGTGCCATCAGTGAGGGGACCAGCGGGGGATGGAATGAGCAGTTCTTC.

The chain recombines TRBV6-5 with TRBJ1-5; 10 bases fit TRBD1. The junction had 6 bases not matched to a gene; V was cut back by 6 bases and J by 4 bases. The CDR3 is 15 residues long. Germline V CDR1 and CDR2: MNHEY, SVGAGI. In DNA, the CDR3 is TGTGCCAGCAGCAGCCGGGACAGGGGTAATCAGCCCCAGCATTTT. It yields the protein CASSSRDRGNQPQHF.

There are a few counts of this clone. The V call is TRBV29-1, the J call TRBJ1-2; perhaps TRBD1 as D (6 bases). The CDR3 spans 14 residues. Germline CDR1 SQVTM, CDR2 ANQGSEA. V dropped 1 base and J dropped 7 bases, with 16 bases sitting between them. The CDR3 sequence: CSVEGRSFRGGYTF. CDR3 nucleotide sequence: TGCAGCGTTGAAGGTCGCTCGTTCAGGGGTGGCTACACCTTC.

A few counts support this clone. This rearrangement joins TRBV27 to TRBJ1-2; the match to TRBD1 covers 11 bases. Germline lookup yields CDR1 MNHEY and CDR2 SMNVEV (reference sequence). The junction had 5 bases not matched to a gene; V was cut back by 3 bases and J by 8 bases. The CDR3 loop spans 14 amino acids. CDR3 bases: TGTGCCAGCAGTTTCTCCGGGACAGGGGGGGGCTACACCTTC. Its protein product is CASSFSGTGGGYTF.

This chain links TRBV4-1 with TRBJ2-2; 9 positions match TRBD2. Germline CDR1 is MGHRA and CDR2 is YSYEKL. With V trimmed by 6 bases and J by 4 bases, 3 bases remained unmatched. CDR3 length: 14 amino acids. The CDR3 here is CASRGLASTGELFF. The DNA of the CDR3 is TGCGCCAGCAGAGGACTAGCGAGCACCGGGGAGCTGTTTTTT.

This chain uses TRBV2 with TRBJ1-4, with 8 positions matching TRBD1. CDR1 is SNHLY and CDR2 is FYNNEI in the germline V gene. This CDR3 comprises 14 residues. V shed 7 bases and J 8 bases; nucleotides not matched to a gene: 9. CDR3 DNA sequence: TGTGCCAGCAAGTCGGACAGGGTTCGGGAAAAACTGTTTTTT. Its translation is CASKSDRVREKLFF.

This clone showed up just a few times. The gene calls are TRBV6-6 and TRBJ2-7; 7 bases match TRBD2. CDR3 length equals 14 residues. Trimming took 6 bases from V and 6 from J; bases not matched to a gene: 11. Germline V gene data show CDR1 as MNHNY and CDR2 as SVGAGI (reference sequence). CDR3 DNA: TGTGCCAGCAGCGAACCGGGACGGGAGGCCGAGCAGTACTTC. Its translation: CASSEPGREAEQYF.

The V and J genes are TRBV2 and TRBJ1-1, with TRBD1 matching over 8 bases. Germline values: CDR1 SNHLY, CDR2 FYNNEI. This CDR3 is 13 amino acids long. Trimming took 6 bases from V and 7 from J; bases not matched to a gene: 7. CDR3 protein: CASSEQGEVEAFF. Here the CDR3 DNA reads TGTGCCAGCAGCGAACAGGGGGAGGTTGAAGCTTTCTTT.

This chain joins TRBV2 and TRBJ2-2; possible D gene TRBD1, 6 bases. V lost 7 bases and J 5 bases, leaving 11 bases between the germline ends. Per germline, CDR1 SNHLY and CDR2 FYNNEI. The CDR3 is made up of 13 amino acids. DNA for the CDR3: TGTGCCAGCACAGGGGATGGTACCGGGGAGCTGTTTTTT. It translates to CASTGDGTGELFF.

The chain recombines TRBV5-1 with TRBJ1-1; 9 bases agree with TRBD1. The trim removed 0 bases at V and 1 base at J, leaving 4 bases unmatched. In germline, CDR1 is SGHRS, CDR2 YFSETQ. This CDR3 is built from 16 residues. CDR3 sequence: CASSLAGGQGNTEAFF. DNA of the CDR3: TGCGCCAGCAGCTTGGCCGGGGGACAGGGGAACACTGAAGCTTTCTTT.

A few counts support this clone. The CDR3 sequence is CASTAAYGTQYF. For the CDR3, the DNA is TGTGCCAGCACCGCGGCTTATGGGACCCAGTACTTC. This chain joins TRBV6-5 and TRBJ2-5; D is undetermined. Trimming removed 7 bases at V and 7 bases at J, with 13 bases between. This CDR3 is built from 12 residues. Germline CDR1 is MNHEY and CDR2 is SVGAGI.

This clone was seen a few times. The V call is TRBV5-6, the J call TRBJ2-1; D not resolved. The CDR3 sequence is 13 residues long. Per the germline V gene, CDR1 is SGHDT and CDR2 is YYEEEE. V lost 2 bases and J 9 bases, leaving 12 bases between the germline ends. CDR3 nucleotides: TGTGCCAGCAGCTTAACCTCCCTAAGTGAGCAGTTCTTC. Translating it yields CASSLTSLSEQFF.

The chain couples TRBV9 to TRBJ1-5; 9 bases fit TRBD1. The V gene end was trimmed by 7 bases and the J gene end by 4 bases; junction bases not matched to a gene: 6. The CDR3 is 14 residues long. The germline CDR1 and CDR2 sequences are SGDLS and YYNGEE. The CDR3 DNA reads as TGTGCCAGCGGGGGGACAGGGAATAATCAGCCCCAGCATTTT. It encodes CASGGTGNNQPQHF.

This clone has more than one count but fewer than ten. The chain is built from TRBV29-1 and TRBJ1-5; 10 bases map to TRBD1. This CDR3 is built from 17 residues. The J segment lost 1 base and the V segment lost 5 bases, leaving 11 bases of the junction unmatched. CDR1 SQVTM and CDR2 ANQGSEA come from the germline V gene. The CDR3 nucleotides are TGCAGCGTTTCGGGAAAACCGGGACAGGGGAGCAATCAGCCCCAGCATTTT. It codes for CSVSGKPGQGSNQPQHF. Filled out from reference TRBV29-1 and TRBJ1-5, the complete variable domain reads SAVISQKPSRDICQRGTSLTIQCQVDSQVTMMFWYRQQPGQSLTLIATANQGSEATYESGFVIDKFPISRPNLTFSTLTVSNMSPEDSSIYLCSVSGKPGQGSNQPQHFGDGTRLSIL.

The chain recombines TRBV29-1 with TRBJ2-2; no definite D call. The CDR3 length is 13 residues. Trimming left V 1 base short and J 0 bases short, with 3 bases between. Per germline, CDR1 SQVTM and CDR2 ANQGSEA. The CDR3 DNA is TGCAGCGTTGAAGCTCCGAACACCGGGGAGCTGTTTTTT. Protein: CSVEAPNTGELFF.

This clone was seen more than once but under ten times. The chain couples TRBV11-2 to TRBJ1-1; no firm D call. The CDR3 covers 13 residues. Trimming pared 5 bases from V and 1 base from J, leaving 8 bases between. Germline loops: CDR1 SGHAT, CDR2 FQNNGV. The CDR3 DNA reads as TGTGCCAGCAGCCGACGGGAGAACACTGAAGCTTTCTTT. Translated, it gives CASSRRENTEAFF.

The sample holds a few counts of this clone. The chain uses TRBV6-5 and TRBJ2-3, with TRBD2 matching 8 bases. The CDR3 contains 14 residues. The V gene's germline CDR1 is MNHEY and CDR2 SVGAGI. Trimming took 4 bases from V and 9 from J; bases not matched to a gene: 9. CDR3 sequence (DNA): TGTGCCAGCAGTTCAGCACGGGGGGGCTTGACGCAGTATTTT. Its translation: CASSSARGGLTQYF.

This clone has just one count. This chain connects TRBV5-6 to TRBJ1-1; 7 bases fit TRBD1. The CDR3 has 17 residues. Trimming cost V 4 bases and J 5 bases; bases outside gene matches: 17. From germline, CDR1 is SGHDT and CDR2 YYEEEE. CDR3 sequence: CASSRGLNRGQRTEAFF. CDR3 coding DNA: TGTGCCAGCAGCCGGGGCCTAAACAGGGGCCAGCGGACTGAAGCTTTCTTT.